Listed below are T cell receptor beta chains from one sample, sequenced in a study of tumor-infiltrating lymphocytes in localized non-small cell lung cancer. Sequencing used immunoSEQ multiplex PCR; TCRdb keeps in-frame clones, though not all of them. The profile shows approximately 17,000 clones, around 80% of them singletons. Sequenced material: lung tumor tissue. The source is a human donor with non-small cell lung cancer. Each CDR3 is given with its conserved first and last residue. D genes are given only for firm matches. Size values are once, few and many counts, or a class for expanded clones, and some rows have none.

size: .
J: TRBJ2-7
V: TRBV11-2
D: TRBD1
DNA: TGTGCCAGCAGCTTAGAGACAGGGGGCCGGTACGAGCAGTACTTC
CDR3: CASSLETGGRYEQYF

size: .
J: TRBJ1-2
V: TRBV19
D: TRBD1
DNA: TGTGCCAGTAGTATGAGGGACGGACAGGGGACAGGTGGCTACACCTTC
CDR3: CASSMRDGQGTGGYTF

size: .
J: TRBJ2-7
V: TRBV10-3
D: .
DNA: TGTGCCAGCAGTTACGCCGGGACAAATACCTACGAGCAGTACTTC
CDR3: CASSYAGTNTYEQYF

size: .
J: TRBJ2-1
V: TRBV27
D: .
DNA: TGTGCCAGCGGACCTCCGTTTAATGAGCAGTTCTTC
CDR3: CASGPPFNEQFF

size: .
J: TRBJ1-2
V: TRBV28
D: .
DNA: TGTGCCAGCAGTTTCAGCCCATTTAACTATGGCTACACCTTC
CDR3: CASSFSPFNYGYTF

size: .
J: TRBJ2-7
V: TRBV4-1
D: TRBD2
DNA: TGCGCCAGCAGCCAGAAGAGGGGGACTAGCGGGATCTGGTACGAGCAGTACTTC
CDR3: CASSQKRGTSGIWYEQYF

size: .
J: TRBJ2-6
V: TRBV6-1
D: TRBD2
DNA: TGTGCTCAGCGGGACTCTGGGGCCAACGTCCTGACTTTC
CDR3: CAQRDSGANVLTF

size: .
J: TRBJ1-1
V: TRBV11-2
D: .
DNA: TGTGCCAGCAGCTTAGCTTTAGGGGTGAACACTGAAGCTTTCTTT
CDR3: CASSLALGVNTEAFF

size: .
J: TRBJ2-5
V: TRBV2
D: .
DNA: TGTGCCAGCACTCCGGATTGGCAAGAGACCCAGTACTTC
CDR3: CASTPDWQETQYF

size: .
J: TRBJ1-2
V: TRBV5-1
D: TRBD1
DNA: TGCGCCAGCAGCTTGGATCCGGGACAGGTGGAAACTAACTATGGCTACACCTTC
CDR3: CASSLDPGQVETNYGYTF

size: .
J: TRBJ1-5
V: TRBV11-2
D: TRBD1
DNA: TGTGCCAGCAGCCTACAGGGGGTAGGTCAGCCCCAGCATTTT
CDR3: CASSLQGVGQPQHF

size: .
J: TRBJ2-5
V: TRBV5-8
D: .
DNA: TGTGCCAGCGACCTTGGGACACTGTACCAAGAGACCCAGTACTTC
CDR3: CASDLGTLYQETQYF

size: .
J: TRBJ1-1
V: TRBV7-9
D: .
DNA: TGTGCCAGCAGCTTAGTTGACAGGAACACTGAAGCTTTCTTT
CDR3: CASSLVDRNTEAFF

size: .
J: TRBJ2-7
V: TRBV7-2
D: .
DNA: TGTGCCAGCAGCCCATTGGCGGGACAGATCTACGAGCAGTACTTC
CDR3: CASSPLAGQIYEQYF

size: .
J: TRBJ2-1
V: TRBV6-1
D: TRBD2
DNA: TGTGCCAGCAGTGAACCCCGAGGGACTAGCGGGAGTAAGAGCGATGAGCAGTTCTTC
CDR3: CASSEPRGTSGSKSDEQFF

size: .
J: TRBJ2-3
V: TRBV7-2
D: TRBD2
DNA: TGTGCCAGCAGACCTAGCGGGGGGCGGGGAGATACGCAGTATTTT
CDR3: CASRPSGGRGDTQYF

size: few
J: TRBJ1-2
V: TRBV11-2
D: .
DNA: TGTGCCAGCAGCTTAGGACCTTCCAGGACGAGGGCTGATGGCTACACCTTC
CDR3: CASSLGPSRTRADGYTF

size: .
J: TRBJ2-7
V: TRBV4-1
D: .
DNA: TGCGCCAGCAGCCTCTCGGACGGCTACGAGCAGTACTTC
CDR3: CASSLSDGYEQYF

size: .
J: TRBJ1-2
V: TRBV6-5
D: .
DNA: TGTGCCAGCAGTTTAACAGGACCCAACTATGGCTACACCTTC
CDR3: CASSLTGPNYGYTF

size: .
J: TRBJ2-7
V: TRBV28
D: .
DNA: TGTGCCAGCAGTTTACCCCTGACAGGGTTGGGGGGCTACGAGCAGTACTTC
CDR3: CASSLPLTGLGGYEQYF

size: .
J: TRBJ1-4
V: TRBV2
D: .
DNA: TGTGCCAGCAGTGATCAGGGGTTGGGGGAAAAACTGTTTTTT
CDR3: CASSDQGLGEKLFF

size: .
J: TRBJ2-7
V: TRBV5-4
D: TRBD1
DNA: TGTGCCAGCAGCTTTGGACAGGGGCTCGAGCAGTACTTC
CDR3: CASSFGQGLEQYF

size: .
J: TRBJ1-1
V: TRBV7-2
D: TRBD1
DNA: TGTGCCAGCAGCCCCGTGAGGGGGCTCGGTGAAGCTTTCTTT
CDR3: CASSPVRGLGEAFF

size: medium-sized
J: TRBJ2-5
V: TRBV10-3
D: .
DNA: TGTGCCATCAGTGATCTGGGCGGACAAGAGACCCAGTACTTC
CDR3: CAISDLGGQETQYF

size: once
J: TRBJ2-7
V: TRBV7-9
D: TRBD2
DNA: TGTGCCAGCAGCCCGACTAGCGGGAGGGTTAACGAGCAGTACTTC
CDR3: CASSPTSGRVNEQYF

size: .
J: TRBJ1-1
V: TRBV27
D: .
DNA: TGTGCCAGCAGCTTCGGGACCGAAGCTTTCTTT
CDR3: CASSFGTEAFF

size: .
J: TRBJ1-3
V: TRBV9
D: .
DNA: TGTGCCAGCAGCGTAGCAGGAGCCTCTGGAAACACCATATATTTT
CDR3: CASSVAGASGNTIYF

size: .
J: TRBJ1-4
V: TRBV7-9
D: TRBD1
DNA: TGTGCCAGCAGCCAGGGACAGGGTGGTGAAAAACTGTTTTTT
CDR3: CASSQGQGGEKLFF

size: .
J: TRBJ1-6
V: TRBV11-2
D: .
DNA: TGTGCCAGCAGCCGCCGAGGGGAAAATTCACCCCTCCACTTT
CDR3: CASSRRGENSPLHF

size: .
J: TRBJ2-1
V: TRBV6-4
D: .
DNA: TGTGCCAGCAGCCTGGACTCCCTGCGCTTTAATGAGCAGTTCTTC
CDR3: CASSLDSLRFNEQFF

size: .
J: TRBJ2-7
V: TRBV29-1
D: TRBD1
DNA: TGCAGCGTTGTGTTTTTAGGGGTACAGGGGTTGTCCTACGAGCAGTACTTC
CDR3: CSVVFLGVQGLSYEQYF

size: .
J: TRBJ2-3
V: TRBV2
D: TRBD1
DNA: TGTGCCAGCAGTGTAGGGACAGGGGTCCCAGATACGCAGTATTTT
CDR3: CASSVGTGVPDTQYF

size: once
J: TRBJ2-4
V: TRBV7-2
D: TRBD2
DNA: TGTGCCAGCAGCCCGTTAGCGGGAGGCTTAAACATTCAGTACTTC
CDR3: CASSPLAGGLNIQYF

size: .
J: TRBJ1-5
V: TRBV6-5
D: .
DNA: TGTGCCAGCAGTTACGTGGCGGGGGCTAGGACCCAGCATTTT
CDR3: CASSYVAGARTQHF

size: .
J: TRBJ1-2
V: TRBV11-2
D: .
DNA: TGTGCCAGCAGCTTCCCACGAGAGTTTGATGGCTACACCTTC
CDR3: CASSFPREFDGYTF

size: .
J: TRBJ2-1
V: TRBV2
D: .
DNA: TGTGCCAGCAGTGAGAGTGCGTTTACCAATGAGCAGTTCTTC
CDR3: CASSESAFTNEQFF

size: .
J: TRBJ2-3
V: TRBV15
D: .
DNA: TGTGCCACCAGCAGAGATGAGAGTTCCTGGGGAGATACGCAGTATTTT
CDR3: CATSRDESSWGDTQYF

size: .
J: TRBJ2-7
V: TRBV30
D: TRBD2
DNA: TGTGCCTGGAGTGTAAAGGGGACTAGCGGGAGTTACGAGCAGTACTTC
CDR3: CAWSVKGTSGSYEQYF

size: .
J: TRBJ1-3
V: TRBV7-2
D: .
DNA: TGTGCCAGCAGCCCGGTAATGGGTGGAAACACCATATATTTT
CDR3: CASSPVMGGNTIYF

size: .
J: TRBJ2-6
V: TRBV9
D: TRBD1
DNA: TGTGCCAGCAGCGTAGCCTTTATGGGACAGGGGTTTTCTGGGGCCAACGTCCTGACTTTC
CDR3: CASSVAFMGQGFSGANVLTF

size: .
J: TRBJ2-7
V: TRBV30
D: .
DNA: TGTGCCTGGAGTGGAGGGGGATACGAGCAGTACTTC
CDR3: CAWSGGGYEQYF

size: .
J: TRBJ2-1
V: TRBV4-1
D: TRBD2
DNA: TGCGCCAGCAGCCTAGCCGGACTAGCGGGGGACTACAATGAGCAGTTCTTC
CDR3: CASSLAGLAGDYNEQFF

size: .
J: TRBJ2-3
V: TRBV9
D: .
DNA: TGTGCCAGCAGCCTCCGAGGAGAGGGAACAGATACGCAGTATTTT
CDR3: CASSLRGEGTDTQYF

size: .
J: TRBJ1-5
V: TRBV7-2
D: .
DNA: TGTGCCAGCAGCCAAAGAACAGGCGGCAGCAATCAGCCCCAGCATTTT
CDR3: CASSQRTGGSNQPQHF

size: once
J: TRBJ1-2
V: TRBV7-2
D: .
DNA: TGTGCCAGCAGCATATCTGGGTCCTATGGCTACACCTTC
CDR3: CASSISGSYGYTF

size: .
J: TRBJ1-2
V: TRBV5-5
D: .
DNA: TGTGCCAGCAGCTGGGCTGGGGGAACAAACTATGGCTACACCTTC
CDR3: CASSWAGGTNYGYTF

size: .
J: TRBJ1-2
V: TRBV7-2
D: TRBD1
DNA: TGTGCCAGCAGCTTACGCGGACAGGGTTCCTATGGCTACACCTTC
CDR3: CASSLRGQGSYGYTF

size: .
J: TRBJ1-2
V: TRBV6-1
D: TRBD1
DNA: TGTGCCAGCAGTGAGAGGACAGGGGGCCTGGCTAACTATGGCTACACCTTC
CDR3: CASSERTGGLANYGYTF

size: .
J: TRBJ1-1
V: TRBV28
D: .
DNA: TGTGCCAGCAGTTTAGGGGTTGGGAACACTGAAGCTTTCTTT
CDR3: CASSLGVGNTEAFF

size: .
J: TRBJ1-1
V: TRBV5-6
D: .
DNA: TGTGCCAGCAGCAGCGAAACGAGTCGGGTTGAAGCTTTCTTT
CDR3: CASSSETSRVEAFF

size: once
J: TRBJ1-1
V: TRBV7-8
D: TRBD1
DNA: TGTGCCAGCAGCTTATTTGGACAGGGTCGTACTGAAGCTTTCTTT
CDR3: CASSLFGQGRTEAFF